The 18 T cell receptor beta chains below were found in one sample sequenced in a study of blood T cell repertoires in COVID-19. The data were produced by immunoSEQ multiplex PCR, yet TCRdb's version contains in-frame clones alone and is incomplete. The table shows under 300,000 clones, with about 88% occurring only once. Sample: peripheral blood. The origin of the receptors is a woman aged 40 to 55 who had recovered from COVID-19.

J is TRBJ2-5 and V is TRBV7-9; D possibly corresponds to TRBD2 (6 bases). Per germline, CDR1 SEHNR and CDR2 FQNEAQ (reference sequence). The CDR3 is 15 residues long. Trimming stripped 3 bases from V and 5 bases from J, with 16 bases between. The CDR3: CASSLGGTTGETQYF. CDR3 sequence (DNA): TGTGCCAGCAGCTTGGGCGGGACCACGGGGGAGACCCAGTACTTC.

This clone was observed a single time. CDR3 amino acids: CASSLESAVVYGYTF. In nucleotides, the CDR3 is TGTGCCAGCAGCTTAGAGAGTGCGGTAGTCTATGGCTACACCTTC. The chain carries TRBV11-2 and TRBJ1-2, with D uncertain. CDR1 SGHAT and CDR2 FQNNGV come from the germline V gene. This CDR3 has 15 residues. With 0 bases removed from V and 4 bases from J, the gap between germline ends came to 12 bases. The full variable domain, completed using reference TRBV11-2 and TRBJ1-2, is EAGVAQSPRYKIIEKRQSVAFWCNPISGHATLYWYQQILGQGPKLLIQFQNNGVVDDSQLPKDRFSAERLKGVDSTLKIQPAKLEDSAVYLCASSLESAVVYGYTFGSGTRLTVV.

The CDR3 DNA is TGTGCCAGCAGTTTAGTCCTAGCGGGCGTCTCCTACAATGAGCAGTTCTTC. Protein: CASSLVLAGVSYNEQFF. The chain has TRBV27 and TRBJ2-1; TRBD2 matches at 8 bases. J was trimmed by 0 bases and V by 2 bases; bases with no gene match: 6. The CDR3 runs 17 residues. CDR1 is MNHEY, CDR2 SMNVEV, per germline (reference sequence).

The chain couples TRBV6-6 to TRBJ2-7; 7 nucleotides align to TRBD1. There are 16 residues in the CDR3. The ends lost 7 bases at V and 1 base at J; junction bases unmatched: 13. CDR1 and CDR2 (germline): MNHNY, SVGAGI (reference sequence). This CDR3 is CASTDPRGLSSYEQYF. The CDR3 DNA reads TGTGCCAGCACCGACCCTAGGGGGCTCAGTTCCTACGAGCAGTACTTC.

This clone was found a few times. The chain couples TRBV27 to TRBJ1-6, with 7 bases fitting TRBD1. J was trimmed by 9 bases and V by 1 base; bases with no gene match: 0. CDR3 length: 13 residues. Germline CDR1 and CDR2: MNHEY and SMNVEV (reference sequence). In nucleotides, the CDR3 is TGTGCCAGCAGTTTATACAGGGGTTCACCCCTCCACTTT. This codes for CASSLYRGSPLHF.

The genes are TRBV9 and TRBJ2-7, with 11 nucleotides matching TRBD2. From germline, CDR1 is SGDLS and CDR2 YYNGEE. This CDR3 has 18 residues. Unmatched junction bases numbered 8, after V lost 0 bases and J lost 0 bases. The CDR3 DNA is TGTGCCAGCAGCGTAGCTGGGGTAGCGGGAGGGAGCTCCTACGAGCAGTACTTC. Encoded protein: CASSVAGVAGGSSYEQYF.

Here the CDR3 DNA reads TGTGCCAGCAGTGTTAATAGCAATCAGCCCCAGCATTTT. Protein sequence: CASSVNSNQPQHF. The chain is built from TRBV27 and TRBJ1-5, with D unclear. Germline-derived CDR1 and CDR2 are MNHEY and SMNVEV (reference sequence). The CDR3 totals 13 residues. Between the trimmed V and J ends, which lost 5 bases and 0 bases, there was a span of 5 bases.

This clone has only a few counts. The chain uses TRBV19 and TRBJ1-5; no firm D call. The CDR3 covers 13 residues. The V gene lost 3 bases and the J gene lost 5 bases, with 8 bases spanning the gap. Germline CDR1 reads LNHDA; CDR2 reads SQIVND (reference sequence). Here the CDR3 reads CASSIMYYQPQHF. In DNA form, the CDR3 reads TGTGCCAGTAGTATTATGTACTATCAGCCCCAGCATTTT.

This chain joins TRBV3-1 (or the pseudogene TRBV3-2) and TRBJ1-1; the D is unclear. The CDR3 is made up of 14 amino acids. In germline, CDR1 is LGHDT, CDR2 YNNKEL (reference sequence). The V and J ends lost 2 bases and 3 bases respectively, with 10 bases between them. CDR3 DNA: TGTGCCAGCAGCCAATACGGGGAGGACACTGAAGCTTTCTTT. Amino acids: CASSQYGEDTEAFF.

The rearrangement uses TRBV7-3 and TRBJ2-6, with D unclear. Germline V gene lookup returns CDR1 SGHTA and CDR2 FQGTGA. The CDR3 contains 15 residues. The V end lost 2 bases, the J end lost 0 bases, and 5 bases lay between the germline ends. CDR3 region: CASSLQNSGANVLTF. The CDR3 DNA sequence: TGTGCCAGCAGCTTACAAAACTCTGGGGCCAACGTCCTGACTTTC. Full variable domain (rest looked up from reference TRBV7-3 and TRBJ2-6): GAGVSQTPSNKVTEKGKYVELRCDPISGHTALYWYRQSLGQGPEFLIYFQGTGAADDSGLPNDRFFAVRPEGSVSTLKIQRTERGDSAVYLCASSLQNSGANVLTFGAGSRLTVL.

This chain uses TRBV9 with TRBJ2-5; TRBD2 matches 8 bases. The CDR3 is made up of 14 amino acids. CDR1 SGDLS and CDR2 YYNGEE come from the germline V gene. V lost 3 bases to trimming and J lost 1 base; unmatched junction nucleotides: 2. The CDR3 sequence: CASSAGGFQETQYF. In DNA form, the CDR3 reads TGTGCCAGCAGCGCGGGAGGGTTCCAAGAGACCCAGTACTTC.

The V gene is TRBV19, the J gene TRBJ2-2, with D perhaps matching TRBD2 (7 bases). Trimming left V 4 bases short and J 10 bases short, with 19 bases between. The CDR3 is 15 residues long. Germline V lookup: CDR1 LNHDA, CDR2 SQIVND (reference sequence). The CDR3 loop is CASSTYRAGVKELFF. CDR3 DNA sequence: TGTGCCAGTAGTACCTACAGGGCGGGGGTTAAGGAGCTGTTTTTT.

The J gene is TRBJ2-7, the V gene TRBV29-1; 7 positions agree with TRBD2. Germline values: CDR1 SQVTM, CDR2 ANQGSEA. The ends lost 3 bases at V and 5 bases at J; junction bases unmatched: 13. This CDR3 comprises 15 residues. The CDR3 loop is CSVDLGGSGSNEQYF. As DNA, the CDR3 is TGCAGCGTTGACCTGGGCGGGAGCGGATCCAACGAGCAGTACTTC.

The rearrangement uses TRBV2 and TRBJ1-3; TRBD1 aligns across 7 bases. From germline, CDR1 is SNHLY and CDR2 FYNNEI. CDR3 length: 15 residues. After removal of 7 bases from V and 0 bases from J, the junction contained 6 bases not matched to a gene. CDR3 amino acids: CASTGTEVSGNTIYF. The CDR3 coding sequence is TGTGCCAGCACTGGGACAGAAGTCTCTGGAAACACCATATATTTT. The whole variable domain, filled in from reference TRBV2 and TRBJ1-3, reads EPEVTQTPSHQVTQMGQEVILRCVPISNHLYFYWYRQILGQKVEFLVSFYNNEISEKSEIFDDQFSVERPDGSNFTLKIRSTKLEDSAMYFCASTGTEVSGNTIYFGEGSWLTVV.

V and J are TRBV3-1 (or the pseudogene TRBV3-2) and TRBJ1-2; unclear D gene. CDR3 size: 11 residues. The germline CDR1 and CDR2 sequences are LGHDT and YNNKEL (reference sequence). V was trimmed by 0 bases and J by 9 bases, leaving 5 bases between them. The CDR3 is CASSQDGRYTF. Here the CDR3 DNA reads TGTGCCAGCAGCCAAGATGGCCGCTACACCTTC.

The rearrangement links TRBV5-6 to TRBJ2-3, with 10 bases fitting TRBD2. Trimming at V came to 1 base and at J to 2 bases, leaving 13 bases not matched to a gene. This CDR3 contains 19 residues. Per germline, CDR1 SGHDT and CDR2 YYEEEE. The CDR3 nucleotides read TGTGCCAGCAGCTTGCACCGGATAGCGGGGGGTACCACCACAGATACGCAGTATTTT. This sequence encodes CASSLHRIAGGTTTDTQYF.

This clone was seen once. The chain combines TRBV7-6 with TRBJ2-3; TRBD2 agrees at 8 bases. Looked up from germline, CDR1 is SGHVS and CDR2 is FNYEAQ. This CDR3 comprises 16 residues. V lost 5 bases, J lost 1 base, and 8 bases stayed unmatched. The CDR3 reads CASSPRRGDRTDTQYF. The CDR3 DNA is TGTGCCAGCAGCCCCAGGCGGGGGGACCGCACAGATACGCAGTATTTT.

This clone came up once. The V and J genes are TRBV2 and TRBJ2-7, with TRBD1 matching over 10 bases. Trimming cost V 6 bases and J 3 bases; bases outside gene matches: 5. Germline lookup yields CDR1 SNHLY and CDR2 FYNNEI. This CDR3 spans 14 amino acids. In DNA form, the CDR3 reads TGTGCCAGCAGGCCGGGACAGGGGATCTACGAGCAGTACTTC. This codes for CASRPGQGIYEQYF.